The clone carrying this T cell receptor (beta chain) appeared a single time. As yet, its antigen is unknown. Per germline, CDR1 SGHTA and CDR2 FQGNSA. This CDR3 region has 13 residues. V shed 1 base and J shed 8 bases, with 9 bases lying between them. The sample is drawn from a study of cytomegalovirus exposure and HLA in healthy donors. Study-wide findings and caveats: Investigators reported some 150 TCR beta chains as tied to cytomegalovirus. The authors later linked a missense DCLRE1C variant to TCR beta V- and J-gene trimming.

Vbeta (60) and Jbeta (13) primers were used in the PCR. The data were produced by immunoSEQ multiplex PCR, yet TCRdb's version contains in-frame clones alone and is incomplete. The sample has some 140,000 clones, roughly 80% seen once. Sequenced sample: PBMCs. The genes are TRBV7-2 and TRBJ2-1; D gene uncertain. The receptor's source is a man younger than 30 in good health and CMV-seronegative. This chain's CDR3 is CASSLEPMDEQFF. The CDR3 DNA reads TGTGCCAGCAGCTTAGAGCCCATGGATGAGCAGTTCTTC. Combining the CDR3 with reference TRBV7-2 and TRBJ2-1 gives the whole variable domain GAGVSQSPSNKVTEKGKDVELRCDPISGHTALYWYRQSLGQGLEFLIYFQGNSAPDKSGLPSDRFSAERTGGSVSTLTIQRTQQEDSAVYLCASSLEPMDEQFFGPGTRLTVL.